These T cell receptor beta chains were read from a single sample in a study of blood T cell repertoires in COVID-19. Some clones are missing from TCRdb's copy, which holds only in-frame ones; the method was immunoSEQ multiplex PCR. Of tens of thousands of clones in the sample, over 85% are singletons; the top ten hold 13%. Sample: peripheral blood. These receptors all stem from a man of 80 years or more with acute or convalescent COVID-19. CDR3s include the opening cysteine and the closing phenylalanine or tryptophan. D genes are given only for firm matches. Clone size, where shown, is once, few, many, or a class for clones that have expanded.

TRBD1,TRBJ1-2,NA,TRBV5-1,TGCGCCAGCAGCTTGGGGGACAGCGTGGATGGCTACACCTTC,CASSLGDSVDGYTF
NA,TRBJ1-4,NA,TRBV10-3,TGTGCCATCAGTGTTCGGGTTAATGAAAAACTGTTTTTT,CAISVRVNEKLFF
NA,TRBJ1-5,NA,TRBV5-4,TGTGCCAGCAGCTTGGGAGGGGGTTACAATCAGCCCCAGCATTTT,CASSLGGGYNQPQHF
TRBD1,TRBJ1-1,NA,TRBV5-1,TGCGCCAGCAGCATCCTCGGACAGGGTCGGGAAGCTTTCTTT,CASSILGQGREAFF
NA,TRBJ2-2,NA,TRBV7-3,TGTGCCAGCAGCCCCCTGGGACTGAACACCGGGGAGCTGTTTTTT,CASSPLGLNTGELFF
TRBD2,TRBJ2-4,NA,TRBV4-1,TGCGCCAGCAGCCAGCCGGGACTAGCGGCCTCCGGCATTCAGTACTTC,CASSQPGLAASGIQYF
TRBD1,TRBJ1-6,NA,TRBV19,TGTGCCAGTACTTTGGGACAGTCAAATTCACCCCTCCACTTT,CASTLGQSNSPLHF
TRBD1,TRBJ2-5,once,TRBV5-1,TGCGCCAGCAGCCCGGACACAGGGGCCCAAGAGACCCAGTACTTC,CASSPDTGAQETQYF
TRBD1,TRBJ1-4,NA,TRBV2,TGTGCCAGCAGGGGGACAGGGAGGGGAGGTGAAAAACTGTTTTTT,CASRGTGRGGEKLFF
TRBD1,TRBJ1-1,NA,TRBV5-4,TGTGCCAGCAGTTCACGTGCCGGACAGGGGCCTCAAGAAGCTTTCTTT,CASSSRAGQGPQEAFF
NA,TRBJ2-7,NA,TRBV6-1,TGTGCCAGCAGTGATGTCAGGGAAGACTACGAGCAGTACTTC,CASSDVREDYEQYF
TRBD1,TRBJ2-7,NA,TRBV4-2,TGTGCCAGCAGCAAAAACAGGGGCACCTACGAGCAGTACTTC,CASSKNRGTYEQYF
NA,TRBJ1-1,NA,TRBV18,TGTGCCAGCTCACCCCCGGGACTTACGGCGACTGAAGCTTTCTTT,CASSPPGLTATEAFF
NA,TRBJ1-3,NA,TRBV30,TGTGCCTGGAGCAGGGGCTCTGGAAACACCATATATTTT,CAWSRGSGNTIYF
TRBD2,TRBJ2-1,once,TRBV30,TGTGCCTGGAGTGTAATGCGGGGGGTTACCTACAATGAGCAGTTCTTC,CAWSVMRGVTYNEQFF
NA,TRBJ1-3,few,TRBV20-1,TGCAGTGCTAGTGGAGATCGTCGCTCTGGAAACACCATATATTTT,CSASGDRRSGNTIYF
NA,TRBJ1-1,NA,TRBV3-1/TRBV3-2,TGTGCCAGCAGCCAAGCCTTTAGGAACACTGAAGCTTTCTTT,CASSQAFRNTEAFF
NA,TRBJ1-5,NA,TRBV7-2,TGTGCCAGCAGCTTAGCTATAGCCAATCAGCCCCAGCATTTT,CASSLAIANQPQHF
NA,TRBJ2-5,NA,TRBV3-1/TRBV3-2,TGTGCCAGCAGCCACCCAGGGACTCCAATTCAAGAGACCCAGTACTTC,CASSHPGTPIQETQYF
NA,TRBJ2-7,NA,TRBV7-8,TGTGCCAGCAGCCACGCCGGCAGGGACTCCTACGAGCAGTACTTC,CASSHAGRDSYEQYF
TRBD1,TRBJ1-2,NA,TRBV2,TGTGCCAGCAGTTCGAACGTCCTGACAGGGGCCTATGGCTACACCTTC,CASSSNVLTGAYGYTF
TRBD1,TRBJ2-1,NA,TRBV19,TGTGCCAGTAGTCCTAGGGACAGGACTACCAACAATGAGCAGTTCTTC,CASSPRDRTTNNEQFF
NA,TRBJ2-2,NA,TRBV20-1,TGCAGTGCTAGTTCGCACAGGGAGAACACCGGGGAGCTGTTTTTT,CSASSHRENTGELFF
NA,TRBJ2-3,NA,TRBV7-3,TGTGCCAGCAGCTTAGGCAGCGGGTATTCCACAGATACGCAGTATTTT,CASSLGSGYSTDTQYF
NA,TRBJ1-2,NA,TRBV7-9,TGTGCCAGCAGCTTAGCTCGCCAGGAACCAAACTATGGCTACACCTTC,CASSLARQEPNYGYTF
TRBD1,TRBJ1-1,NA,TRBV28,TGTGCCAGCAGTTCCTTCGGACAGGGGAACACTGAAGCTTTCTTT,CASSSFGQGNTEAFF
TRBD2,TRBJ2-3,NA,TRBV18,TGTGCCAGCTCACCGCAGCGGGGGGGGGCAGATACGCAGTATTTT,CASSPQRGGADTQYF
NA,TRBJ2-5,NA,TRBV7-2,TGTGCCAGCAGCTTAGGATTGACTACAGAGACCCAGTACTTC,CASSLGLTTETQYF
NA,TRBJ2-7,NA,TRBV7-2,TGTGCCAGCAGCTACATATCTGACGGAAGGAGCTCCTACGAGCAGTACTTC,CASSYISDGRSSYEQYF
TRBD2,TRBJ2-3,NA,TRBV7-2,TGTGCCAGCAGCTTAGAGGCGGGGGGGGGTGCTGGCACAGATACGCAGTATTTT,CASSLEAGGGAGTDTQYF
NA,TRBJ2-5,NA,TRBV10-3,TGTGCCATCAGCGGCAGCCCCAACAGGATAGCGGATACCGGGACCCAGTACTTC,CAISGSPNRIADTGTQYF
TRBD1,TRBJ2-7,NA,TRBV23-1,TGCGCCAGCAGTCATGGGACAGGGTACTACGAGCAGTACTTC,CASSHGTGYYEQYF
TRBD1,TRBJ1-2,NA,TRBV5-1,TGCGCCAGCAGCAGGGACAGGGATAACGGCTATGGCTACACCTTC,CASSRDRDNGYGYTF
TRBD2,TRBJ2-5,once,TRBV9,TGTGCCAGCAGCGTAATAGCGGGGGTCCAAGAGACCCAGTACTTC,CASSVIAGVQETQYF
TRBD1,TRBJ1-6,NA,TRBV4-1,TGCGCCAGCAGCCAACCTCCCGGGACAGGGTGTGAGTATAATTCACCCCTCCACTTT,CASSQPPGTGCEYNSPLHF
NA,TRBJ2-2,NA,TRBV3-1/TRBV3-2,TGTGCCAGCAGCTTTGGGACTCAGAACACCGGGGAGCTGTTTTTT,CASSFGTQNTGELFF
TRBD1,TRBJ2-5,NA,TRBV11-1,TGTGCCAGCAGCTTAGCTGGACAGGGGTCTTCCCAGTACTTC,CASSLAGQGSSQYF
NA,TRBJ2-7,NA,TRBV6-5,TGTGCCAGCAGCTCGGAAGGGGGTTACGAGCAGTACTTC,CASSSEGGYEQYF
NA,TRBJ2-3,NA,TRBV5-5,TGTGCCAGCAGCTTGGAGGGGGGCACAGATACGCAGTATTTT,CASSLEGGTDTQYF
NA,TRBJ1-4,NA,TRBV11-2,TGTGCCAGCAGCTTAGGTACAGGGAGCCACTCGAATGAAAAACTGTTTTTT,CASSLGTGSHSNEKLFF
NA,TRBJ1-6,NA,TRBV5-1,TGCGCCAGCAGAGAGGGAAATTCACCCCTCCACTTT,CASREGNSPLHF
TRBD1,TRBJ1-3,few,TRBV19,TGTGCCAGTAGTTCTCTCGGGACAGAGGGAAACACCATATATTTT,CASSSLGTEGNTIYF
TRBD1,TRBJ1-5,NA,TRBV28,TGTGCCAGCAGTCCCTACAGGGGCGTGGGCAATCAGCCCCAGCATTTT,CASSPYRGVGNQPQHF
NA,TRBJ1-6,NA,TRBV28,TGTGCCAGCAGTACCGACAGTAATGACTCACCCCTCCACTTT,CASSTDSNDSPLHF
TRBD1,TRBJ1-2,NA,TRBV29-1,TGCAGCGGGGGACAGGGGGCTGTTGGCTACACCTTC,CSGGQGAVGYTF
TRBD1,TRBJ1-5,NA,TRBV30,TGTGCCTTTGACAGGGACAATCAGCCCCAGCATTTT,CAFDRDNQPQHF
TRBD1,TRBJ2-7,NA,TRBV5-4,TGTGCCAGCAGCTTGCGGGGCCGGGGGACAGGGAGGGGCGAGCAGTACTTC,CASSLRGRGTGRGEQYF
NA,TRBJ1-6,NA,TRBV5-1,TGCGCCAGCAGCTTGGACGCACAAGGGAGGGACTCCTATAATTCACCCCTCCACTTT,CASSLDAQGRDSYNSPLHF
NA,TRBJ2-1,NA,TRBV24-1,TGTGCCACCAGTGACCCGGGAGCGAGCTCCTACAATGAGCAGTTCTTC,CATSDPGASSYNEQFF
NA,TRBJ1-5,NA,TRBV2,TGTGCCAGCAGTGAAGTGAAGCAACCGCAGCCCCAGCATTTT,CASSEVKQPQPQHF
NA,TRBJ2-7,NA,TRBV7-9,TGTGCCAGCAGCCCTCAGGGAAACGAGCAGTACTTC,CASSPQGNEQYF
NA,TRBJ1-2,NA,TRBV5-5,TGTGCCAGCAGCCTCGATGTAGGGATTGGGAGTAGTAGCTACACCTTC,CASSLDVGIGSSSYTF
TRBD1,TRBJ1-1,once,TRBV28,TGTGCCAGCAGTGGGGACAGGGGATTCGCTTTCTTT,CASSGDRGFAFF
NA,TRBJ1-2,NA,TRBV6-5,TGTGCCAGCAGCGACAGGAACTATGGCTACACCTTC,CASSDRNYGYTF